These T cell receptor beta chains were read from a single sample in a study of blood T cells in healthy people across ages. Each CDR3 protein gets one entry after TCRdb re-called the 5' RACE reads with MiXCR. The sample carries 600,000 to 1,000,000 distinct CDR3 sequences, roughly 25% recorded once. These data also featured in a second study, about T cells of mothers and their children.

The sample consisted of blood. These TCRs come from a boy younger than 18 in good health. The CDR3 runs from the conserved cysteine through the conserved F or W. The D gene is left open where the match is weak. Clone size is given for some rows only: seen once, a few or many times, or a class if the clone is expanded.

size: NA
D: TRBD2
V: TRBV28
J: TRBJ2-7
DNA: TGTGCCTGCAGTTCCACGGCCAGCGGGGGGGTCTACGAGCAGTACTTC
CDR3: CACSSTASGGVYEQYF

size: few
D: NA
V: TRBV20-1
J: TRBJ1-6
DNA: TGCAGTGCCAGGGACGGCAGGAATAATTCACCCCTCCACTTT
CDR3: CSARDGRNNSPLHF

size: few
D: TRBD1
V: TRBV18
J: TRBJ2-1
DNA: TGTGCCAGCAACAGGGGAGACAATGAGCAGTTCTTC
CDR3: CASNRGDNEQFF

size: few
D: NA
V: TRBV12-3/TRBV12-4
J: TRBJ1-5
DNA: TGTGCCAGCAGTTTAAGGGGGGGCCCTAGACAGCCCCAGCATTTT
CDR3: CASSLRGGPRQPQHF

size: NA
D: NA
V: TRBV18
J: TRBJ2-5
DNA: TGTGCCAGCTCCCCCGTGGGCCTTCAAGAGACCCAGTACTTC
CDR3: CASSPVGLQETQYF

size: NA
D: TRBD1
V: TRBV12-3/TRBV12-4
J: TRBJ2-1
DNA: TGTGCCAGCATCCCCCGGGACAGCTCCTACAATGAGCAGTTCTTC
CDR3: CASIPRDSSYNEQFF

size: once
D: NA
V: TRBV7-8
J: TRBJ2-3
DNA: TGTGCCAGCAGCTTAGGAGGCGTAGGGGGTGTTATAGATACGCAGTATTTT
CDR3: CASSLGGVGGVIDTQYF

size: NA
D: NA
V: TRBV7-2
J: TRBJ1-4
DNA: TGTGCCAGCAGTCAGAACGCAGTTACTAATGAAAAACTGTTTTTT
CDR3: CASSQNAVTNEKLFF

size: few
D: NA
V: TRBV20-1
J: TRBJ1-4
DNA: TGCAGTGCCAGCACTAATGAAAAACTGTTTTTT
CDR3: CSASTNEKLFF

size: NA
D: NA
V: TRBV27
J: TRBJ1-4
DNA: TGTGCCAGCAGACCCGACCAACTCGCTAGAGAAAAACTGTTTTTT
CDR3: CASRPDQLAREKLFF